This TCR beta chain was sequenced during a study of T cells in pancreatic ductal adenocarcinoma. Clones were read by immunoSEQ multiplex PCR, and TCRdb kept only the in-frame ones, dropping some. Of approximately 19,000 clones listed, about nine tenths are singletons. The selected patients with pancreatic ductal adenocarcinoma had surgery but no neoadjuvant therapy. This CDR3 has 15 amino acids. V lost 9 bases and J 0 bases, leaving 16 bases between the germline ends. CDR1 and CDR2 from the germline V gene are SGHNT and YYREEE (reference sequence). The source is a human donor with pancreatic ductal adenocarcinoma. The chain uses TRBV5-4 and TRBJ2-4; D might be TRBD2 (7 bases). The sequencing input was PBMCs. The CDR3 spells CAIPGGGLAKNIQYF. Written as DNA, the CDR3 is TGTGCCATCCCTGGGGGGGGGCTAGCCAAAAACATTCAGTACTTC.